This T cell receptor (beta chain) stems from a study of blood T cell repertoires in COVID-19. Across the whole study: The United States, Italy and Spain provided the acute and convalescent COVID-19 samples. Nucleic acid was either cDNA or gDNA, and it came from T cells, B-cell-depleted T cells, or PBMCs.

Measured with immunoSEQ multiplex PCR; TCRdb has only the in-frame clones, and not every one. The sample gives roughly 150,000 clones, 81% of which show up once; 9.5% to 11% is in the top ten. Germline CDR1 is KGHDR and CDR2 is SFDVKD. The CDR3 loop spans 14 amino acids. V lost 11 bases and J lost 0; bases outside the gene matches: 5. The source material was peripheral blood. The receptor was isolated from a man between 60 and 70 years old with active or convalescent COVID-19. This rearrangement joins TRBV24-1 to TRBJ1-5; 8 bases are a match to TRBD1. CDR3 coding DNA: TGTGCCATCCAGGGGGCTTATAGCAATCAGCCCCAGCATTTT. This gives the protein CAIQGAYSNQPQHF.